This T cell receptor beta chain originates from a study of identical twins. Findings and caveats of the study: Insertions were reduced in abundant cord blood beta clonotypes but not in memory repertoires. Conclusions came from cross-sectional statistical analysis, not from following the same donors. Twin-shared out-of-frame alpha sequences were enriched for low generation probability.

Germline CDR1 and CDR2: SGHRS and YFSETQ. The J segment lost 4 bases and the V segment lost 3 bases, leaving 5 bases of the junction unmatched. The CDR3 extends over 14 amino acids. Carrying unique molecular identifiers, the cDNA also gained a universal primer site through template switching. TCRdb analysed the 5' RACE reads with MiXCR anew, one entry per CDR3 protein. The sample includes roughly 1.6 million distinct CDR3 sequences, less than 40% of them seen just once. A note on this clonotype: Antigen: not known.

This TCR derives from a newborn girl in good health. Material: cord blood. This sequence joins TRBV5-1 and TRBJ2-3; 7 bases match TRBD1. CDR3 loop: CASSSITGADTQYF. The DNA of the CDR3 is TGCGCCAGCAGCTCCATTACAGGGGCAGATACGCAGTATTTT.